These 28 T cell receptor beta chains originate from one sample sequenced in a study of CD8+CD57+ T cells in acquired aplastic anemia. TCR beta VDJ and CDR3 profiling used genomic DNA as template. TCRdb re-called the reads through MiXCR, storing one row per CDR3 protein. The sample lists 400,000 to 450,000 distinct CDR3 sequences; roughly 64% were seen once. The sequenced sample consisted of sorted CD4+, CD8+, or CD8+CD57+ T cells (not recorded which) from PBMCs. Receptors originate from a human donor in good health, serving as a control.

A few counts support this clonotype. This chain uses TRBV29-1 with TRBJ1-2; 7 bases fit TRBD1. The CDR3 consists of 11 residues. J gave up 6 bases and V 7 bases, and 5 bases lay outside the gene matches. Per germline, CDR1 SQVTM and CDR2 ANQGSEA. CDR3 sequence: CSATGQDGYTF. The CDR3 DNA follows: TGCAGCGCCACCGGACAGGATGGCTACACCTTC.

This clonotype has just a few counts. The rearrangement joins TRBV18 to TRBJ1-1; 10 nucleotides match TRBD1. Trimming at V came to 4 bases and at J to 4 bases, leaving 12 bases not matched to a gene. CDR1 and CDR2 from the germline V gene are KGHSH and LQKENI. The CDR3 is 17 residues long. CDR3 sequence (DNA): TGTGCCAGCTCACTTGGGACAGGGGAACTGTATTCCACTGAAGCTTTCTTT. Its protein product is CASSLGTGELYSTEAFF.

Of note for this clonotype: At one end, the junction sequence differs from germline, possibly due to a read error. The chain links TRBV9 to TRBJ2-7, with D possibly being TRBD1 or TRBD2 (5 bases each). The CDR3 is made up of 13 amino acids. Looked up from germline, CDR1 is SGDLS and CDR2 is YYNGEE. CDR3: CASSVSGLVEEQF. The CDR3 coding sequence is TGTGCCAGCAGCGTGTCGGGGCTCGTCGAGGAGCAGTTC.

DNA of the CDR3: TGTGCCAGCAGTATTAGCGGGGGACAACAGTACTTC. Protein sequence: CASSISGGQQYF. This rearrangement joins TRBV12-3 or TRBV12-4 to TRBJ2-7; the match to TRBD2 covers 9 bases. CDR3 length: 12 residues. V lost 5 bases to trimming and J lost 10 bases; unmatched junction nucleotides: 6.

V and J are TRBV7-3 and TRBJ1-2; tentative D call: TRBD1 (5 bases). There are 12 residues in the CDR3. CDR1 SGHTA and CDR2 FQGTGA come from the germline V gene. Trimming removed 5 bases at V and 6 bases at J, with 10 bases between. DNA of the CDR3: TGTGCCAGCAGCGAGGTCAGGGATGGCTACACCTTC. Its translation is CASSEVRDGYTF. The whole variable domain, remainder taken from reference TRBV7-3 and TRBJ1-2, is GAGVSQTPSNKVTEKGKYVELRCDPISGHTALYWYRQSLGQGPEFLIYFQGTGAADDSGLPNDRFFAVRPEGSVSTLKIQRTERGDSAVYLCASSEVRDGYTFGSGTRLTVV.

Notes on this clonotype: This is likely a read error, given that the CDR3 carries no conserved phenylalanine or tryptophan at its end. No DNA is shown, since the ends of the CDR3 on it are uncertain; the CDR3 is the one TCRdb lists. The chain has TRBV19 and TRBJ1-5; TRBD1 reflects the table's D call only, with no check against the DNA. The CDR3 spans 12 residues, counting both ends. Germline-derived CDR1 and CDR2 are LNHDA and SQIVND (reference sequence). CDR3 protein: CASSGQDISAPA.

This chain connects TRBV5-5 to TRBJ1-2; a possible D gene is TRBD1 (6 bases). The germline gives CDR1 SGHKS, CDR2 YYEKEE (reference sequence). The CDR3 loop spans 15 amino acids. Between the trimmed V and J ends, which lost 4 bases and 7 bases, there was a span of 20 bases. The CDR3 sequence: CASSLEEGGSVGYTF. The CDR3 nucleotides read TGTGCCAGCAGCCTAGAGGAAGGGGGATCGGTTGGCTACACCTTC.

The chain is built from TRBV27 and TRBJ1-1; D is ambiguous. The V gene's germline CDR1 is MNHEY and CDR2 SMNVEV (reference sequence). CDR3 length equals 15 residues. V lost 4 bases, J lost 4 bases, and 16 bases lay in between. The CDR3 coding sequence is TGTGCCAGCAGTTCCGTAGTCTCGTGGGGCACTGAAGCTTTCTTT. The encoded protein is CASSSVVSWGTEAFF.

The chain recombines TRBV12-3 or TRBV12-4 with TRBJ1-5; D gene uncertain. Trimming shortened V by 3 bases and J by 1 base, and 7 bases separated the two germline ends. The CDR3 consists of 14 residues. Written as DNA, the CDR3 is TGTGCCAGCAGTTTCGAAGGGAGCAATCAGCCCCAGCATTTT. It encodes CASSFEGSNQPQHF.

The chain joins TRBV12-5 to TRBJ2-3; TRBD1 is a possible D gene (5 bases). CDR3 length: 14 amino acids. With 3 bases removed from V and 11 bases from J, the gap between germline ends came to 18 bases. CDR1 and CDR2 (germline): LGHNT, FRNRAP. The CDR3 loop is CASGFGAINNEQYF. CDR3 sequence (DNA): TGTGCTAGTGGTTTTGGGGCGATCAACAATGAGCAGTATTTT.

In this sample, this clonotype turned up once. The V gene is TRBV12-3 or TRBV12-4, the J gene TRBJ2-7, with a weak D call TRBD1 (7 bases). The CDR3 is 12 amino acids. V dropped 8 bases and J dropped 5 bases, with 13 bases sitting between them. The CDR3 region has the DNA TGTGCCAGCGGCAGGGGGGCTAACGAGCAGTACTTC. Protein: CASGRGANEQYF.

J is TRBJ2-7 and V is TRBV12-3 or TRBV12-4; perhaps TRBD2 as D (5 bases). The length of the CDR3 is 15 residues. V gave up 8 bases and J gave up 3 bases, with 20 bases separating them. CDR3 amino acids: CASYRHGELNYEQYF. Here the CDR3 DNA reads TGTGCCAGCTACCGCCACGGGGAACTGAACTACGAGCAGTACTTC.

In regard to this clonotype: The junction departs from germline at one end; a sequencing error may be responsible. The V call is TRBV9, the J call TRBJ2-3; no reliable D call. The CDR3 contains 13 residues. Germline lookup yields CDR1 SGDLS and CDR2 YYNGEE. The chain's CDR3 is CASSVLGTDTQQF. The CDR3, as DNA: TGTGCCAGCAGCGTACTGGGAACAGATACGCAGCAGTTT.

Ten or more counts support this clonotype. The chain carries TRBV2 and TRBJ1-1, with D unresolved. Germline V gene sequence: CDR1 SNHLY, CDR2 FYNNEI. Trimming removed 5 bases at V and 4 bases at J, with 8 bases between. The CDR3 length is 12 residues. In DNA form, the CDR3 reads TGTGCCAGCAGTCGGGGTGGCACTGAAGCTTTCTTT. It codes for CASSRGGTEAFF.

This clonotype appeared many times. The rearrangement uses TRBV19 and TRBJ1-4, with unresolved D. CDR3 length equals 16 residues. Trimming cost V 1 base and J 0 bases, with 9 bases left between them. Per the germline V gene, CDR1 is LNHDA and CDR2 is SQIVND (reference sequence). The CDR3 here is CASSIGTDATNEKLFF. Written as DNA, the CDR3 is TGTGCCAGTAGTATAGGAACGGACGCAACTAATGAAAAACTGTTTTTT.

This clonotype was counted at least ten times. This chain joins TRBV5-1 and TRBJ1-1; D not resolved. Trimming stripped 2 bases from V and 1 base from J, with 9 bases between. Germline V gene lookup returns CDR1 SGHRS and CDR2 YFSETQ. This CDR3 is 14 amino acids long. CDR3 DNA sequence: TGCGCCAGCAGCTTCGGGGTTCGGAACACTGAAGCTTTCTTT. It encodes CASSFGVRNTEAFF.

This clonotype showed up many times. The chain carries TRBV5-1 and TRBJ2-7; 7 nucleotides match TRBD2. V was pared by 1 base and J by 3 bases, with 7 bases of the junction left unmatched. This CDR3 comprises 15 residues. CDR1 is SGHRS, CDR2 YFSETQ, per germline. CDR3 sequence reads: CASSLYAGLNYEQYF. The CDR3 DNA follows: TGCGCCAGCAGCTTGTATGCGGGACTAAACTACGAGCAGTACTTC.

This clonotype was observed at least ten times. V and J are TRBV20-1 and TRBJ2-1, with no clear D. V lost 0 bases to trimming and J lost 6 bases, with 18 bases between them. CDR3 length equals 16 residues. The V gene's germline CDR1 is DFQATT and CDR2 SNEGSKA (reference sequence). The CDR3 region is CSARDQGWVQSNEQFF. In DNA, the CDR3 is TGCAGTGCTAGAGATCAAGGGTGGGTACAATCCAATGAGCAGTTCTTC.

This chain connects TRBV7-3 to TRBJ2-5, with 7 bases identical to TRBD2. Germline values: CDR1 SGHTA, CDR2 FQGTGA. CDR3 size: 17 residues. With V trimmed by 5 bases and J by 5 bases, 17 bases remained unmatched. The CDR3 loop is CASSTGRAGERSETQYF. The CDR3 bases are TGTGCCAGCAGCACCGGCCGTGCGGGGGAGCGGAGCGAGACCCAGTACTTC.

The V and J genes are TRBV7-3 and TRBJ1-1, with D hard to call. Germline V CDR1 and CDR2: SGHTA, FQGTGA. The CDR3 is 16 amino acids. V was trimmed by 2 bases and J by 11 bases, leaving 24 bases between them. The CDR3: CASSLLPKKAAPSAFF. Here the CDR3 DNA reads TGTGCCAGCAGCTTACTCCCCAAAAAGGCTGCACCTTCGGCTTTCTTT.

CDR3 in amino acids: CSANERDEQSQYF. The CDR3 DNA is TGCAGTGCAAATGAACGTGATGAGCAGTCGCAGTATTTT. This sequence joins TRBV20-1 and TRBJ2-3; D not certain. Germline loops: CDR1 DFQATT, CDR2 SNEGSKA (reference sequence). Trimming pared 6 bases from V and 10 bases from J, leaving 20 bases between. This CDR3 is built from 13 residues.

The gene calls are TRBV11-2 and TRBJ2-2; D unclear. Germline CDR1 SGHAT, CDR2 FQNNGV. Deletions cut 10 bases from V and 6 bases from J, with 18 bases between. The CDR3 has 14 residues. CDR3 bases: TGTGCCACCTCCCAAGAAACGGAATCCGGGGAGCTGTTTTTT. Protein product: CATSQETESGELFF.

For this clonotype: At one end, the junction sequence differs from germline, possibly due to a read error. This sequence joins TRBV19 and TRBJ1-2; no clear D gene. The CDR3 is 16 residues long. The germline gives CDR1 LNHDA, CDR2 SQIVND (reference sequence). Written as DNA, the CDR3 is TGTGCCAGTAGCCTAGACGGCGGTCGCGTGAACGATGAGTACTTCTTC. Translated, it gives CASSLDGGRVNDEYFF.

Points on this clonotype: A much larger clone lies one base from this, so it may be a read error. In this CDR3 the conserved last residue, phenylalanine or tryptophan, is missing, so a read error is likely. V is TRBV18 and J is TRBJ1-1, with D perhaps TRBD1 (6 bases). V was cut by 6 bases and J by 3 bases, with 14 bases left in between. Per the germline V gene, CDR1 is KGHSH and CDR2 is LQKENI. The CDR3 is made up of 14 amino acids. This CDR3 is CASSSQGKDTEAFS. CDR3 sequence (DNA): TGTGCCAGCTCGTCGCAGGGGAAGGACACTGAAGCTTTCTCT.

The V call is TRBV5-1, the J call TRBJ2-5, with D possibly being TRBD1 or TRBD2 (5 bases each). Trimming cost V 0 bases and J 2 bases, with 20 bases left between them. Looked up from germline, CDR1 is SGHRS and CDR2 is YFSETQ. The CDR3 is 18 residues long. The CDR3: CASSLGGGTDGMQETQYF. CDR3 nucleotides: TGCGCCAGCAGCTTGGGTGGGGGAACTGACGGTATGCAAGAGACCCAGTACTTC.

In this sample, this clonotype turned up once. The gene calls are TRBV7-2 and TRBJ2-3; D uncertain. The germline V gene encodes CDR1 SGHTA and CDR2 FQGNSA. The CDR3 totals 15 residues. Trimming shortened V by 5 bases and J by 4 bases, and 16 bases separated the two germline ends. The CDR3 sequence is CASSPRWGLADTQYF. The CDR3 nucleotides read TGTGCCAGCAGCCCCAGATGGGGTTTAGCAGATACGCAGTATTTT.

Comments on this clonotype: One junction end disagrees with the germline gene, perhaps due to a read error. The chain carries TRBV29-1 and TRBJ2-2, with D perhaps TRBD1 or TRBD2 (6 bases each). Per germline, CDR1 SQVTM and CDR2 ANQGSEA. The CDR3 extends over 16 amino acids. CDR3 residues: CSASKAGGADTGELLF. CDR3 sequence (DNA): TGCAGCGCTAGTAAGGCCGGGGGCGCCGACACTGGGGAGCTGTTGTTT.

V gene TRBV20-1 combines with J gene TRBJ2-6; TRBD2 might be the D (6 bases). Trimming cost V 6 bases and J 1 base, with 13 bases left between them. Germline values: CDR1 DFQATT, CDR2 SNEGSKA (reference sequence). The CDR3 runs 15 residues. This CDR3 is CSARTGVSGANVLTF. In DNA, the CDR3 is TGCAGTGCCAGAACGGGGGTATCTGGGGCCAACGTCCTGACTTTC.